Listed here is a single T cell receptor beta chain. What it recognizes is unknown. Assay used: immunoSEQ multiplex PCR; TCRdb lists only in-frame clones, some missing. The table records roughly 140,000 clones, about nine tenths of them present only once. This CDR3 contains 16 residues. Germline V gene sequence: CDR1 SEHNR, CDR2 FQNEAQ (reference sequence). The V gene end was trimmed by 5 bases and the J gene end by 6 bases; junction bases not matched to a gene: 9. This sample is part of a study of CD4+ T cells in melanoma. General study points: Neoantigen-specific CD4+ T cells in melanoma reportedly had diverse differentiation states. A reported correlation linked neoantigen-specific CD4+ T cells to CD8+, macrophage and B cell function.

This rearrangement joins TRBV7-9 to TRBJ2-3, with TRBD2 matching 12 bases. The receptor comes from a human donor with melanoma. The CDR3: CASSPSSGGAGDTQYF. For the CDR3, the DNA is TGTGCCAGCAGCCCATCTAGCGGGGGGGCCGGGGATACGCAGTATTTT.